These 5 T cell receptor beta chains originate from one sample sequenced in a study of T cell repertoires in aging, cancer and after chemotherapy (dated by TCRdb to about 2019). TCR beta rearrangements were amplified from genomic DNA extracted from peripheral blood rather than from sorted cells or RNA. Sequencing relied on an Illumina MiSeq. Rearranged TRB sequences spanning V, D and J segments were amplified in a multiplex touch-down PCR with a mixed TRB-A/B primer pool. TCRdb took the public reads, trimmed them with fastp at Q25, ran MiXCR for clone calling and kept in-frame beta chains. Identical CDR3 proteins give one entry, which carries the most common genes and DNA. This sample gives about 11,000 distinct CDR3 sequences in total; 20% to 30% of them show up just once. Under 2% of the sample rests with the top ten. What was sequenced was blood. The receptors were gathered from a human donor in good health.

This clonotype occurred a few times. This chain uses TRBV5-5 with TRBJ1-1; perhaps TRBD1 as D (6 bases). Trimming shortened V by 0 bases and J by 4 bases, and 10 bases separated the two germline ends. The length of the CDR3 is 14 residues. Germline V gene data show CDR1 as SGHKS and CDR2 as YYEKEE (reference sequence). The CDR3 region is CASSLEGGLTEAFF. The CDR3 bases are TGTGCCAGCAGCTTGGAGGGGGGGCTCACTGAAGCTTTCTTT.

This clonotype is medium-sized within its sample. V and J are TRBV30 and TRBJ2-7, with TRBD1 as a possible D gene (6 bases). V shed 0 bases and J shed 3 bases, with 9 bases lying between them. The CDR3 contains 13 residues. CDR1 and CDR2 (germline): GTSNPN, SVGIG (reference sequence). CDR3 nucleotides: TGTGCCTGGAGTGTAAACAGGGTCTACGAGCAGTACTTC. It is translated as CAWSVNRVYEQYF.

The rearrangement joins TRBV7-2 to TRBJ2-7, with D hard to call. V lost 0 bases and J 2 bases, leaving 5 bases between the germline ends. Germline loops: CDR1 SGHTA, CDR2 FQGNSA. The CDR3 extends over 13 amino acids. The CDR3 sequence is CASSLASPYEQYF. The CDR3 bases are TGTGCCAGCAGCTTAGCAAGTCCCTACGAGCAGTACTTC.

The DNA for the CDR3 is TGCGCCAGCAGCTTGACACAGGCTACTAACTATGGCTACACCTTC. It is translated as CASSLTQATNYGYTF. V is TRBV5-1 and J is TRBJ1-2; D perhaps matches TRBD1 (5 bases). CDR3 length equals 15 residues. Germline lookup yields CDR1 SGHRS and CDR2 YFSETQ. V was shortened by 1 base and J by 0 bases, with 10 bases between the two germline ends.

The chain joins TRBV5-1 to TRBJ2-3, with 10 nucleotides matching TRBD1. CDR3 size: 15 residues. The ends lost 5 bases at V and 5 bases at J; junction bases unmatched: 8. From germline, CDR1 is SGHRS and CDR2 YFSETQ. For the CDR3, the DNA is TGCGCCAGCAGAGCCGGGACAGGGGTCGTAGATACGCAGTATTTT. Residues: CASRAGTGVVDTQYF.